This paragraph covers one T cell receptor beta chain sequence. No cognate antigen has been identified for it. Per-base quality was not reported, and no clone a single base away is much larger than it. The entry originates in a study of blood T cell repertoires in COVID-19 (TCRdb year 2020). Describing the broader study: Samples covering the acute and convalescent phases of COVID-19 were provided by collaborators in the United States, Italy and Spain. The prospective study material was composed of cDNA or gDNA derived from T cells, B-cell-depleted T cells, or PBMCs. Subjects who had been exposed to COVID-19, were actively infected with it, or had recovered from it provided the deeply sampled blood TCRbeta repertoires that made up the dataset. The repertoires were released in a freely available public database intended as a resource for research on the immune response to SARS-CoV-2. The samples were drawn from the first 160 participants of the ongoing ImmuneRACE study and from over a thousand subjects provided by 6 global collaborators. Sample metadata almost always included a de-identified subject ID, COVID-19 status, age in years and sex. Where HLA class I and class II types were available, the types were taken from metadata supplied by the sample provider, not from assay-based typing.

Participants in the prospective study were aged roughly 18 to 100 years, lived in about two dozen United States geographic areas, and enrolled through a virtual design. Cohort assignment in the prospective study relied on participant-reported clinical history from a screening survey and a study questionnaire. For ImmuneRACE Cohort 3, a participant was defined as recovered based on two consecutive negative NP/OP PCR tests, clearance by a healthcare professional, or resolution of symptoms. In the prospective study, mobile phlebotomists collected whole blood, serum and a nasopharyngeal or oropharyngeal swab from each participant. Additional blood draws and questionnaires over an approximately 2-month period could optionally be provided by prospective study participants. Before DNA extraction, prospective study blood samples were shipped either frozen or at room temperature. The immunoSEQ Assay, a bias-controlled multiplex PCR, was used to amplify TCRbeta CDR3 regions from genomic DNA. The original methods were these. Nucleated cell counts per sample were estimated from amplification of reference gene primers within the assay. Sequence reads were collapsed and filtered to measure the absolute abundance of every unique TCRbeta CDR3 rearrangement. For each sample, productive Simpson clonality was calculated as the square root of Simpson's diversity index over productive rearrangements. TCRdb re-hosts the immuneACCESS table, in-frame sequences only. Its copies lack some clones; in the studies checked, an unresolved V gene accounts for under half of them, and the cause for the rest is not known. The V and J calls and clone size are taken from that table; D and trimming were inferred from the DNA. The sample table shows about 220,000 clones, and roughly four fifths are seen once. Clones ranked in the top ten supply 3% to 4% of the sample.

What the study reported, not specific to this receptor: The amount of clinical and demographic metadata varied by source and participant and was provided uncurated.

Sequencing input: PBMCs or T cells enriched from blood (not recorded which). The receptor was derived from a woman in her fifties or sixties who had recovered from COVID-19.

For the CDR3, the sequence is CASSPGTGGTDTQYF. The nucleotide sequence reads as follows: TGTGCCAGCAGCCCCGGGACAGGGGGCACAGATACGCAGTATTTT. The rearranged chain carries TRBV7-9 and TRBJ2-3, and 10 junction bases match TRBD1. CDR1 is given as SEHNR and CDR2 as FQNEAQ, both from the germline V gene (reference sequence). The CDR3 spans 15 residues, from the cysteine through the phenylalanine. Solely the CDR3 DNA is kept, with 45 bases framed from the first base. Trimming removed 5 bases from V and 1 base from J; the gene matches leave 3 bases unexplained.